A selection of T cell receptor beta chains follows, all from one sample in a study of blood T cell repertoires in COVID-19. TCRdb's copy holds only in-frame clones and misses some; the assay was immunoSEQ multiplex PCR. The profile shows tens of thousands of clones, 87% of them singletons. Material: peripheral blood. These receptors were taken from a human donor in a cohort sampled during active COVID-19. The CDR3 runs from the conserved cysteine through the conserved F or W. The D gene is left open where the match is weak. Clone size is given for some rows only: seen once, a few or many times, or a class if the clone is expanded.

D	J	V	size	DNA	CDR3
.	TRBJ2-6	TRBV5-1	.	TGCGCCATCCTCTCTGGGGCCAACGTCCTGACTTTC	CAILSGANVLTF
TRBD2	TRBJ2-7	TRBV7-2	.	TGTGCCAGTGCCAGGTCTTCTAGCGGGGGGAAATCCTACGAGCAGTACTTC	CASARSSSGGKSYEQYF
.	TRBJ1-3	TRBV19	.	TGTGCCAGTAGTTTATCTGGAAACACCATATATTTT	CASSLSGNTIYF
TRBD1	TRBJ2-7	TRBV5-1	few	TGCGCCAGCAGCTCAGTACCGGGACAGGGGGCCCACGAGCAGTACTTC	CASSSVPGQGAHEQYF
TRBD1	TRBJ1-1	TRBV3-1/TRBV3-2	.	TGTGCCAGCAGCCAAGAGGACAGGCGTGAAGCTTTCTTT	CASSQEDRREAFF
TRBD1	TRBJ1-5	TRBV27	few	TGTGCCAGCAGTTTATCCTTCGGACAGGGATACGAAATGGGTGATCAGCCCCAGCATTTT	CASSLSFGQGYEMGDQPQHF
TRBD2	TRBJ2-7	TRBV4-2	.	TGTGCCAGCAGCCAAGATTTGTCTCTAGCGGGAGGATCCTACGAGCAGTACTTC	CASSQDLSLAGGSYEQYF
.	TRBJ1-5	TRBV6-6	.	TGTGCCAGCAGTTACAGGGGCAGCAATCAGCCCCAGCATTTT	CASSYRGSNQPQHF
.	TRBJ2-1	TRBV25-1	.	TGTGCCAGCAGCTATAGTAATGAGCAGTTCTTC	CASSYSNEQFF
TRBD1	TRBJ1-2	TRBV27	.	TGTGCCAGCAGTTCGGACAGGGGTTTTGGCTACACCTTC	CASSSDRGFGYTF
TRBD1	TRBJ2-7	TRBV19	.	TGTGCCAGTAGTTTGGGACAGGGCCTAAGGTCCTACGAGCAGTACTTC	CASSLGQGLRSYEQYF
.	TRBJ1-4	TRBV7-9	.	TGTGCCAGCAGCTTAGAGGAAGGAGTTAATGAAAAACTGTTTTTT	CASSLEEGVNEKLFF
.	TRBJ2-3	TRBV5-1	.	TGCGCCAGCAGCAGAGACGGGAAAGATACGCAGTATTTT	CASSRDGKDTQYF
.	TRBJ2-7	TRBV6-1	.	TGTGCCAGCAGTGAAAGCAGGGGAATTTTCCTCGAGCAGTACTTC	CASSESRGIFLEQYF
TRBD1	TRBJ2-7	TRBV27	.	TGTGCCAGCAGTTTCCTCGACAGGGTGGCCTACGAGCAGTACTTC	CASSFLDRVAYEQYF
.	TRBJ2-5	TRBV5-4	.	TGTGCCAGCAGCTTGAGTCGAGGAGAGACCCAGTACTTC	CASSLSRGETQYF
.	TRBJ1-2	TRBV19	.	TGTGCCAGTAAGGTGGCGGGACTCACTTATGGCTACACCTTC	CASKVAGLTYGYTF
TRBD2	TRBJ2-5	TRBV3-1/TRBV3-2	.	TGTGCCAGCAGCCAACTAGCGGGAGTAGGGGAGACCCAGTACTTC	CASSQLAGVGETQYF
TRBD1	TRBJ1-1	TRBV2	once	TGTGCCAGCAGTGCGATGACAGGGCAGGATGAAGCTTTCTTT	CASSAMTGQDEAFF
TRBD2	TRBJ2-2	TRBV5-1	.	TGCGCCAGCAGCTTTACTAGCGGGCCCACCGGGGAGCTGTTTTTT	CASSFTSGPTGELFF
.	TRBJ1-1	TRBV5-5	.	TGTGCCAGCAGGTGGTCGGTAAGCACTGAAGCTTTCTTT	CASRWSVSTEAFF
.	TRBJ1-1	TRBV7-9	.	TGTGCCAGCAGCTTAATCAGGGCCCAGAACACTGAAGCTTTCTTT	CASSLIRAQNTEAFF
.	TRBJ1-1	TRBV11-2	.	TGTGCCAGCAGCTTAGGAGGGGGGAGGGGGAACACTGAAGCTTTCTTT	CASSLGGGRGNTEAFF
.	TRBJ1-2	TRBV2	.	TGTGCCAGCAGTGAAAACGCGTGGGGCTACACCTTC	CASSENAWGYTF
.	TRBJ1-6	TRBV6-5	.	TGTGCCAGCACCGCGACCGGAGATAATTCACCCCTCCACTTT	CASTATGDNSPLHF
.	TRBJ2-7	TRBV20-1	.	TGCAGTGCTCTGCCAGGGGAGATCTTC	CSALPGEIF
.	TRBJ2-6	TRBV29-1	.	TGCAGCGTTGAAACAGATAATCCTTCTGGGGCCAACGTCCTGACTTTC	CSVETDNPSGANVLTF
.	TRBJ1-1	TRBV4-1	few	TGCGCCAGCAGCCCCTGGGGCCAAAAGAACACTGAAGCTTTCTTT	CASSPWGQKNTEAFF